This TCR beta chain was captured in a study of OX40 agonist ivuxolimab in advanced cancers. About the study: Partial responses were seen in three patients, one with hepatocellular carcinoma and two with cutaneous melanoma.

The V gene end was trimmed by 6 bases and the J gene end by 7 bases; junction bases not matched to a gene: 1. Germline V gene data show CDR1 as MNHEY and CDR2 as SVGAGI. CDR3 length: 11 residues. This clone turned up a few times. TCRdb's table, derived via immunoSEQ multiplex PCR, lists solely in-frame clones and lacks some. The table has approximately 58,000 clones, 75% to 85% seen once. The sequencing used CD4+ or CD8+ T cells sorted from blood, collected in a trial of the OX40 agonist ivuxolimab. This sequence joins TRBV6-5 and TRBJ1-2, with TRBD1 identical over 8 bases. This clonotype was obtained from an adult with an advanced solid tumor such as melanoma, head and neck, liver or kidney cancer. CDR3 protein: CASRDRGGYTF. The CDR3 nucleotides read TGTGCCAGCAGAGACAGGGGTGGCTACACCTTC.